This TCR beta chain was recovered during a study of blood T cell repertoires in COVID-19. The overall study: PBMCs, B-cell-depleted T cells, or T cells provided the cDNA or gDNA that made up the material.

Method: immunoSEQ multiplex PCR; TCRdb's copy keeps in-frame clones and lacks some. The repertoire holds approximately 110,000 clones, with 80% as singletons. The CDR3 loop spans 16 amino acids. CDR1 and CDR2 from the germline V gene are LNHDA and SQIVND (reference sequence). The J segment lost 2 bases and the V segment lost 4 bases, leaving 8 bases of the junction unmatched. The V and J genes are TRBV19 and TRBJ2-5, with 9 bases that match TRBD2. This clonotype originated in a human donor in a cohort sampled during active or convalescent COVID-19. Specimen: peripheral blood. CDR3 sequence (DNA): TGTGCCAGTAGTAGTCGGACTAGCGCTGATCAAGAGACCCAGTACTTC. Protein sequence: CASSSRTSADQETQYF.